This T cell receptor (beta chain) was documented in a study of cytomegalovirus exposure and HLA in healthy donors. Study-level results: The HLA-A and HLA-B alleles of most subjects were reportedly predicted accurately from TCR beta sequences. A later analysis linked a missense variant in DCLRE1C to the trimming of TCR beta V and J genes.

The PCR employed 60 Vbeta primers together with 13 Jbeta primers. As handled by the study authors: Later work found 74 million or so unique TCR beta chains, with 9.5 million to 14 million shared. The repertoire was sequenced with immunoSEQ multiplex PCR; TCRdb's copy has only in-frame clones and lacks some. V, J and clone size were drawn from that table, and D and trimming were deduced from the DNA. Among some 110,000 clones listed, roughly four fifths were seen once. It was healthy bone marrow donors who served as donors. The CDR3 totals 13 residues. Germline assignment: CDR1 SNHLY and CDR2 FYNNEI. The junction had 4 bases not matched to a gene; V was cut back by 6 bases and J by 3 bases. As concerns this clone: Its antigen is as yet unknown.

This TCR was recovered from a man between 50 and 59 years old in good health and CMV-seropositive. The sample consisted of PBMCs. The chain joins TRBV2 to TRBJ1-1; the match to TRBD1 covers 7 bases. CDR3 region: CASSITGDTEAFF. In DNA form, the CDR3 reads TGTGCCAGCAGCATAACAGGGGACACTGAAGCTTTCTTT.